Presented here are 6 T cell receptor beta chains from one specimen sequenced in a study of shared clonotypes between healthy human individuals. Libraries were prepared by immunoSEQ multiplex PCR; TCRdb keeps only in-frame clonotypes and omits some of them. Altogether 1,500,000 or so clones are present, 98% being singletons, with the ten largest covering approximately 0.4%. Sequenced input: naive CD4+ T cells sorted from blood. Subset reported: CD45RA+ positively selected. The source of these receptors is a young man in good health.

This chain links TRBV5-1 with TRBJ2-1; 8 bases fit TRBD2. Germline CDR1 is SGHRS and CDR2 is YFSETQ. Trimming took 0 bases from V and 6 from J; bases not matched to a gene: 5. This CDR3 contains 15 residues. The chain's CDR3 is CASSLVGRAGNEQFF. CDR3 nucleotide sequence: TGCGCCAGCAGCTTGGTCGGGAGGGCCGGCAATGAGCAGTTCTTC.

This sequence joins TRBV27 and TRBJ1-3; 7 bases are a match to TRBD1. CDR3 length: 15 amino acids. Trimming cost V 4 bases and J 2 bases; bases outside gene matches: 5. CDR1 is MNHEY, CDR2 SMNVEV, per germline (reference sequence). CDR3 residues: CASSYTGAPGNTIYF. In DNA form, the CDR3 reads TGTGCCAGCAGTTACACAGGGGCGCCTGGAAACACCATATATTTT.

CDR3 region: CASSLVAGGPETQYF. Written as DNA, the CDR3 is TGCGCCAGCAGCTTGGTGGCGGGAGGGCCGGAGACCCAGTACTTC. V and J are TRBV5-1 and TRBJ2-5; 9 nucleotides align to TRBD2. Germline CDR1 is SGHRS and CDR2 is YFSETQ. The CDR3 spans 15 residues. V trimming: 0 bases; J trimming: 5 bases; junction bases outside the gene matches: 5.

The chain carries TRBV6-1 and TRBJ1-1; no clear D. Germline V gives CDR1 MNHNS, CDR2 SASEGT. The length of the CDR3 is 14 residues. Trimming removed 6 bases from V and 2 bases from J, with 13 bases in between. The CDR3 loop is CASRRTETNTEAFF. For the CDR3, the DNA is TGTGCCAGCAGACGGACGGAGACTAACACTGAAGCTTTCTTT.

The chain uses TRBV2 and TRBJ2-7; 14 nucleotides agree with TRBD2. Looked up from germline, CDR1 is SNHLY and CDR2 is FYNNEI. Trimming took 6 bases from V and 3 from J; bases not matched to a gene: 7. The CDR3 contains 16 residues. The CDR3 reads CASRGGTSGRYYEQYF. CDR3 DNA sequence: TGTGCCAGCAGGGGAGGGACTAGCGGGAGATACTACGAGCAGTACTTC. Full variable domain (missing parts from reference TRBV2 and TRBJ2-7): EPEVTQTPSHQVTQMGQEVILRCVPISNHLYFYWYRQILGQKVEFLVSFYNNEISEKSEIFDDQFSVERPDGSNFTLKIRSTKLEDSAMYFCASRGGTSGRYYEQYFGPGTRLTVT.

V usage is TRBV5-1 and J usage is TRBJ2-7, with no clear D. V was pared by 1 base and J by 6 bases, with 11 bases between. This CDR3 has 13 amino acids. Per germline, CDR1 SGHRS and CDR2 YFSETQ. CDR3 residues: CASSLMPPGEQYF. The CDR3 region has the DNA TGCGCCAGCAGCTTGATGCCCCCGGGCGAGCAGTACTTC. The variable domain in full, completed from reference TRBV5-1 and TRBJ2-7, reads KAGVTQTPRYLIKTRGQQVTLSCSPISGHRSVSWYQQTPGQGLQFLFEYFSETQRNKGNFPGRFSGRQFSNSRSEMNVSTLELGDSALYLCASSLMPPGEQYFGPGTRLTVT.